This T cell receptor beta chain was captured in a study of Graves' ophthalmopathy and Graves' hyperthyroidism. General study points: Blood also held most thyroid clonotypes expanded above 0.001 frequency.

Turning to this clonotype: Its antigen is unknown.

Germline-derived CDR1 and CDR2 are SEHNR and FQNEAQ (reference sequence). V was trimmed by 1 base and J by 3 bases, leaving 5 bases between them. CDR3 length equals 13 residues. A diagnosis was made from clinical symptoms together with serum thyroxine, TRAb, thyroid ultrasound and orbital computed tomography. The authors amplified TCR beta CDR3 regions from RNA transcripts. The first round was an RT-PCR with HTBI primers, and the second round was a multiplex PCR. TCRdb re-called the multiplex PCR reads through MiXCR, storing one row per CDR3 protein. The table includes hundreds of thousands of distinct CDR3 sequences, 35% to 50% detected once.

The origin of this receptor is an adult man with Graves' ophthalmopathy. The sample taken for sequencing was peripheral blood. The gene calls are TRBV7-9 and TRBJ2-3; unclear D gene. The CDR3 region has the DNA TGTGCCAGCAGCTTAGGGTGGACAGATACGCAGTATTTT. Its protein is CASSLGWTDTQYF.